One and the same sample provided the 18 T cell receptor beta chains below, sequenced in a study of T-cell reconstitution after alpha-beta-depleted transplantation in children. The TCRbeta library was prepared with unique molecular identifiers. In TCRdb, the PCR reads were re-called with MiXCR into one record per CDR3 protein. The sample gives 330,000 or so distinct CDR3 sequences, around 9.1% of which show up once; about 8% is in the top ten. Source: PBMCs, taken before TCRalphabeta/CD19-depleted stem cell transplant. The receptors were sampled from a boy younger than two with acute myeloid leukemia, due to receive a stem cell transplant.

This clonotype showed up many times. CDR3 in DNA: TGTGCCAGCAGCTTGGCGGGTACTGGTTCGAATGAGCAGTTCTTC. Protein product: CASSLAGTGSNEQFF. The rearrangement links TRBV7-2 to TRBJ2-1; perhaps TRBD2 as D (5 bases). This CDR3 contains 15 residues. With 3 bases removed from V and 7 bases from J, the gap between germline ends came to 16 bases. Germline V gives CDR1 SGHTA, CDR2 FQGNSA.

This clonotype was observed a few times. CDR3 loop: CATKGELAGETNEQYF. CDR3 sequence (DNA): TGTGCCACCAAGGGAGAACTAGCGGGAGAGACTAACGAGCAGTACTTC. The chain employs TRBV15 and TRBJ2-7; 11 bases are shared with TRBD2. The germline CDR1 and CDR2 sequences are LNHNV and YYDKDF (reference sequence). J gave up 5 bases and V 7 bases, and 13 bases lay outside the gene matches. This CDR3 contains 16 residues.

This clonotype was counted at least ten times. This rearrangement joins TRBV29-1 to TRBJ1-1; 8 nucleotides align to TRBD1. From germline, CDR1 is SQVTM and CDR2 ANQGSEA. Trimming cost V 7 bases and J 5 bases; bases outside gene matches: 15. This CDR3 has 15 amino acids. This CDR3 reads CSAWDRRRSATEAFF. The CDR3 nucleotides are TGCAGCGCGTGGGACAGGCGGCGTTCAGCGACTGAAGCTTTCTTT. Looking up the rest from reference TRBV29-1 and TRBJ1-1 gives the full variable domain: SAVISQKPSRDICQRGTSLTIQCQVDSQVTMMFWYRQQPGQSLTLIATANQGSEATYESGFVIDKFPISRPNLTFSTLTVSNMSPEDSSIYLCSAWDRRRSATEAFFGQGTRLTVV.

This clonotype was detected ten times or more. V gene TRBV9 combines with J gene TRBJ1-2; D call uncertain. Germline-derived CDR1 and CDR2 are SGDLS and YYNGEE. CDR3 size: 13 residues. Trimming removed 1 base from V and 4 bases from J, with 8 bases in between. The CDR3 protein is CASSVRPGYGYTF. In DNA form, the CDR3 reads TGTGCCAGCAGCGTACGGCCTGGCTATGGCTACACCTTC.

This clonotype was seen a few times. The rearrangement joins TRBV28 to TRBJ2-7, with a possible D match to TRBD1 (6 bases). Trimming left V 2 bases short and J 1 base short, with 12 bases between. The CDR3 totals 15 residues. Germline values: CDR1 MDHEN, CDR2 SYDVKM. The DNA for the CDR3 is TGTGCCAGCAGTTTAACCGGGACACTATCCTACGAGCAGTACTTC. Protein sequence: CASSLTGTLSYEQYF.

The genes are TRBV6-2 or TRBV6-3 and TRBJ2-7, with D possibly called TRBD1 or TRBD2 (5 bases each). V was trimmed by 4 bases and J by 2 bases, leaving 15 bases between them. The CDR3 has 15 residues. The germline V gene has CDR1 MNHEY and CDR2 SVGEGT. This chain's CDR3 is CASSSRFGGTYEQYF. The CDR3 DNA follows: TGTGCCAGCAGTTCACGGTTTGGGGGTACCTACGAGCAGTACTTC.

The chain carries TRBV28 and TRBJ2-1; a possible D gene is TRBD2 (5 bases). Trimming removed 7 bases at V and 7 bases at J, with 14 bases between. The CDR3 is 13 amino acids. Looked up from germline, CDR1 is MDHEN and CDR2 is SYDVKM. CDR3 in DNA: TGTGCCAGCACCCGGGGATGGGTGAATGAGCAGTTCTTC. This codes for CASTRGWVNEQFF.

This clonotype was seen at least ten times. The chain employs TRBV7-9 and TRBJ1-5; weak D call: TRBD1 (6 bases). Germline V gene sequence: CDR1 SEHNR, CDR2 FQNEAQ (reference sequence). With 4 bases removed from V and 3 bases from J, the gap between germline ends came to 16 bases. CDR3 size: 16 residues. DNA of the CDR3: TGTGCCAGCAGCTCAACCGGGGGCCCGTTCAATCAGCCCCAGCATTTT. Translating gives CASSSTGGPFNQPQHF.

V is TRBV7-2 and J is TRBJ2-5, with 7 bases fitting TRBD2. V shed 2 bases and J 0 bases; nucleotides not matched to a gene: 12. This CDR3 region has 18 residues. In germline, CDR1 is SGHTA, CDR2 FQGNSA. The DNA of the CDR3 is TGTGCCAGCAGCTTATCCTTGGGGGGGGGGAAGTACCAAGAGACCCAGTACTTC. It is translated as CASSLSLGGGKYQETQYF.

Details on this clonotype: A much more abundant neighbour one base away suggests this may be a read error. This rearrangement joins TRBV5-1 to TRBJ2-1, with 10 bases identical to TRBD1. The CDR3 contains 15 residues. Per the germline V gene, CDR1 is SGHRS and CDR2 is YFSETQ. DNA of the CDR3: TGCGCCAGCAGCCGCTCCGGGACAGGGGACAATAAGCAGTTCTTC. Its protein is CASSRSGTGDNKQFF.

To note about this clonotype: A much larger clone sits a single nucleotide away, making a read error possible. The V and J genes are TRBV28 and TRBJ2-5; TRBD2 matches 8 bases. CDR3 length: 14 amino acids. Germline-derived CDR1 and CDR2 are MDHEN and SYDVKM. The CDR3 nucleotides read TGCGCCAGCGGGAGAGAGGTAGGGGTAGAGACCCAGTACTTC. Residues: CASGREVGVETQYF.

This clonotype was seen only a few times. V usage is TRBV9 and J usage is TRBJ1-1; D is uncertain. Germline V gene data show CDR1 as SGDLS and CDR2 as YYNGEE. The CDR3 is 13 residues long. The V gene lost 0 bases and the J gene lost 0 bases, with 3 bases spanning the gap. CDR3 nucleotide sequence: TGTGCCAGCAGCGTAGAAATGAACACTGAAGCTTTCTTT. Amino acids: CASSVEMNTEAFF.

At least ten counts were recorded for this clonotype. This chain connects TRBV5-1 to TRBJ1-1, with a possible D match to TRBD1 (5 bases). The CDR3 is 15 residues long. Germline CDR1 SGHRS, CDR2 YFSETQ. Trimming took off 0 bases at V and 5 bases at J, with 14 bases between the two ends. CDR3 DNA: TGCGCCAGCAGCTTGGAATTCGGGGCAGGTACTGAAGCTTTCTTT. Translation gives CASSLEFGAGTEAFF.

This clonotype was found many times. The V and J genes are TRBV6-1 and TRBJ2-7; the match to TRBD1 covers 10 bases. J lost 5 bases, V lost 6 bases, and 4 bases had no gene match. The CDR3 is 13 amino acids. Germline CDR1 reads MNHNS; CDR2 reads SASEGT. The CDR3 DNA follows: TGTGCCAGCAGGACAGGGGGCAAGAACGAGCAGTACTTC. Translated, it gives CASRTGGKNEQYF.

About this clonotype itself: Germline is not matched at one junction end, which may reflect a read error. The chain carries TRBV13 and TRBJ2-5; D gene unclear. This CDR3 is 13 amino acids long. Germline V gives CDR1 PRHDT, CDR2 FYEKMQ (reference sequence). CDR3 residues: CASSLWAQETQYF. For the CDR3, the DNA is TGTGCCAGCAGCTTATGGGCCCAAGAGACCCAGTATTTC.

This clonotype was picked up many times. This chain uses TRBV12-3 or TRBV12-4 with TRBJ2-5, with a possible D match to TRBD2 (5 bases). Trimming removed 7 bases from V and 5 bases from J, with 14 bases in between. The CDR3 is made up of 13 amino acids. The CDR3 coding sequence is TGTGCCAGCACCCTCCAACTAGGGGAGACCCAGTACTTC. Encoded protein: CASTLQLGETQYF.

CDR3 bases: TGTGCCAGCTCACCGGGGACGTATAATGAAAAACTGTTTTTT. Translating gives CASSPGTYNEKLFF. The chain combines TRBV18 with TRBJ1-4, with D perhaps TRBD1 (5 bases). The CDR3 totals 14 residues. In germline, CDR1 is KGHSH, CDR2 LQKENI. V shed 3 bases and J shed 4 bases, with 9 bases lying between them.

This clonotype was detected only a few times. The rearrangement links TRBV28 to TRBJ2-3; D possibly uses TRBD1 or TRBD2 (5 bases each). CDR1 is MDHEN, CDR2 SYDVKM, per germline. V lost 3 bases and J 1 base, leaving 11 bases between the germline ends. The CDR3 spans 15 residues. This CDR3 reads CASSFLGDRTDTQYF. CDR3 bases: TGTGCCAGCAGTTTTTTGGGGGACCGCACAGATACGCAGTATTTT. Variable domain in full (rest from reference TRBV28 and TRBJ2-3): DVKVTQSSRYLVKRTGEKVFLECVQDMDHENMFWYRQDPGLGLRLIYFSYDVKMKEKGDIPEGYSVSREKKERFSLILESASTNQTSMYLCASSFLGDRTDTQYFGPGTRLTVL.